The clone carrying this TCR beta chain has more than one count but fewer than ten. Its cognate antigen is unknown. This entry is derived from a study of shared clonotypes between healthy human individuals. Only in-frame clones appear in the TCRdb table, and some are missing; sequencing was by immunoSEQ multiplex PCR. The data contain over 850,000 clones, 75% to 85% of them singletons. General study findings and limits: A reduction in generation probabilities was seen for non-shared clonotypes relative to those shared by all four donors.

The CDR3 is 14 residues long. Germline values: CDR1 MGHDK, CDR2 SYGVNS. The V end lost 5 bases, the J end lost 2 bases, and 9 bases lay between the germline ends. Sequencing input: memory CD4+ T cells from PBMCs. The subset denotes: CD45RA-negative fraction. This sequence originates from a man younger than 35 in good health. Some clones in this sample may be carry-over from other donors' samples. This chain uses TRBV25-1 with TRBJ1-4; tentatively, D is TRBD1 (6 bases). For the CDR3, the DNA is TGTGCCAGCAGTCTCAGGGGCACTAATGAAAAACTGTTTTTT. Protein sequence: CASSLRGTNEKLFF.